This TCR beta chain was documented in a study of shared clonotypes between healthy human individuals. CD45RO-negative cells were positively selected for CCR7, leaving out terminally differentiated effector memory CD45RA+ cells. Donors were healthy HIV-negative adults without recent acute infections or vaccinations. Genomic DNA per cell subset filled all wells of several immunoSEQ plates. Method: immunoSEQ multiplex PCR; TCRdb's copy keeps in-frame clones and lacks some. This sample has hundreds of thousands of clones, with around 90% found just once. V was cut by 3 bases and J by 5 bases, with 11 bases left in between. This CDR3 contains 13 residues. Germline loops: CDR1 SGHDN, CDR2 FVKESK.

The V gene is TRBV14, the J gene TRBJ2-7, with D possibly matching TRBD2 (6 bases). The specimen sequenced was naive CD8+ T cells sorted from blood. The clonotype was recovered from a young man in good health. DNA for the CDR3: TGTGCCAGCAGCCAGGGAGGTCGGCACGAGCAGTACTTC. It is translated as CASSQGGRHEQYF. Full variable domain (remainder filled in from reference TRBV14 and TRBJ2-7): EAGVTQFPSHSVIEKGQTVTLRCDPISGHDNLYWYRRVMGKEIKFLLHFVKESKQDESGMPNNRFLAERTGGTYSTLKVQPAELEDSGVYFCASSQGGRHEQYFGPGTRLTVT.